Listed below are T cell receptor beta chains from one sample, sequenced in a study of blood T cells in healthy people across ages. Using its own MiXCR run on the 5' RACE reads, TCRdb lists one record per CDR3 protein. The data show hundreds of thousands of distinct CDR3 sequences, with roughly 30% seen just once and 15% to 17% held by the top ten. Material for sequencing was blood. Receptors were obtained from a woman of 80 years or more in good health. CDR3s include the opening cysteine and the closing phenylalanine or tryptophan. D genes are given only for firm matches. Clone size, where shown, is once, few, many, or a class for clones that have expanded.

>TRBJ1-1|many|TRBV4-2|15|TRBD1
CASSPGQEWFTEAFF
TGTGCCAGCAGCCCCGGACAGGAGTGGTTCACTGAAGCTTTCTTT
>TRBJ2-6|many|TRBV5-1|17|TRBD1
CASSRPGTGVGANVLTF
TGCGCCAGCAGCCGTCCCGGGACAGGGGTCGGGGCCAACGTCCTGACTTTC
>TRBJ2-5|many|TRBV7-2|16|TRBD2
CASSPRLAGGLETQYF
TGTGCCAGCAGCCCGCGACTAGCGGGGGGTTTGGAGACCCAGTACTTC
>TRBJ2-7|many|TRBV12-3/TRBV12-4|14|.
CASSHRGGTYEQYF
TGTGCCAGCAGTCACAGGGGGGGTACCTACGAGCAGTACTTC
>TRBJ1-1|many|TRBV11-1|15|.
CASSLESGQFTEAFF
TGTGCCAGCAGCTTAGAGTCGGGACAATTCACTGAAGCTTTCTTT
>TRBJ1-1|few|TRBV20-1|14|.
CSARGPQRDTEAFF
TGCAGTGCTAGGGGACCGCAACGGGACACTGAAGCTTTCTTT
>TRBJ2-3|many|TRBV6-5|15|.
CASSRSRDKGDTQYF
TGTGCCAGCAGCCGGAGTCGGGACAAAGGGGATACGCAGTATTTT
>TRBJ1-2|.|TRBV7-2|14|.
CASSIQGNRYGYTF
TGTGCCAGCAGCATACAGGGAAACCGCTATGGCTACACCTTC
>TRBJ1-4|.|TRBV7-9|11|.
CASSLDEELFF
TGTGCCAGCAGCTTAGACGAAGAACTGTTTTTT
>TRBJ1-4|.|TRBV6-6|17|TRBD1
CASSYRTGVATNEKLFF
TGTGCCAGCAGTTACCGGACAGGGGTAGCAACTAATGAAAAACTGTTTTTT
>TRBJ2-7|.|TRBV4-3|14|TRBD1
CTSSRDRSVDEQYF
TGCACCAGCAGCCGGGACAGGTCCGTCGACGAGCAGTACTTC
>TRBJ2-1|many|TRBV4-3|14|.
CASSQDVGGDEQFF
TGCGCCAGCAGCCAAGATGTCGGGGGCGATGAGCAGTTCTTC
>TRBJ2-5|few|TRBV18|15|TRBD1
CASSRRDRGFDEQYF
TGTGCCAGCTCGCGCCGGGACAGGGGTTTTGATGAGCAGTACTTC
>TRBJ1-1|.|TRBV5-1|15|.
CASSFAAEASFEAFF
TGCGCCAGCAGCTTCGCAGCAGAGGCTAGCTTTGAAGCTTTCTTT
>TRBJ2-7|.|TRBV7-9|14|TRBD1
CASSLDRGATEQYF
TGTGCCAGCAGCTTGGACAGGGGGGCGACCGAGCAGTACTTC
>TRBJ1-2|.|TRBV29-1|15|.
CSVEEREGTVYGYTF
TGCAGCGTTGAAGAGAGAGAGGGGACGGTTTATGGCTACACCTTC
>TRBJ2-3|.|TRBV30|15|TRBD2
CAWSLGTSGTDTQYF
TGTGCCTGGAGTCTCGGGACTAGCGGCACAGATACGCAGTATTTT
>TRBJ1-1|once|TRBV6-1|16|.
CASSVEGTLINTEAFF
TGTGCCAGCAGTGTGGAAGGAACTCTCATAAACACTGAAGCTTTCTTT
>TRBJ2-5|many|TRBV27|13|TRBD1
CASSRRQGDTQYF
TGTGCCAGCAGTCGTAGACAGGGCGATACCCAGTACTTC
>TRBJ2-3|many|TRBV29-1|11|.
CSTLMTDTQYF
TGCAGCACCCTTATGACAGATACGCAGTATTTT
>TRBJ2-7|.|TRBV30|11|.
CAWSPGSAQYF
TGTGCCTGGAGCCCCGGTTCGGCCCAGTACTTC
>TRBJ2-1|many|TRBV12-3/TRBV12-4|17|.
CASSWSLASSSYNEQFF
TGTGCCAGCAGTTGGAGCCTAGCGAGTTCCTCCTACAATGAGCAGTTCTTC
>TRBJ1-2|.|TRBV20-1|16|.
CSAPPLYGGALYGYTF
TGCAGTGCCCCCCCCCTGTACGGGGGGGCACTCTATGGCTACACCTTC